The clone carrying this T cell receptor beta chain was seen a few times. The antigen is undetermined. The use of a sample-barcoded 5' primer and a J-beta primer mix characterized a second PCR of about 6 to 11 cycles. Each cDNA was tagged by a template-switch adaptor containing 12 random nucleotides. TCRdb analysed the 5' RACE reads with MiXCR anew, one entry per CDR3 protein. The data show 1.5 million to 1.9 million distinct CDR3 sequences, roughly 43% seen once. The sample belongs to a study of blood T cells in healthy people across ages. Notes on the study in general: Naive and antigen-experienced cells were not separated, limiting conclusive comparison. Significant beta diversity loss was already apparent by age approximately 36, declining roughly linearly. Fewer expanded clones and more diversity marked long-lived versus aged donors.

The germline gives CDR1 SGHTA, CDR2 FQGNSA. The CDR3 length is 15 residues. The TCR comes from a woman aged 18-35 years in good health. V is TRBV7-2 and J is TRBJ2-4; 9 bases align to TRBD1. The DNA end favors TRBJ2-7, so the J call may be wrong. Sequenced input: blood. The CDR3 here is CASSYQTGGEYEQYF. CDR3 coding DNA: TGTGCCAGCAGCTACCAAACAGGGGGCGAATACGAGCAGTACTTC.